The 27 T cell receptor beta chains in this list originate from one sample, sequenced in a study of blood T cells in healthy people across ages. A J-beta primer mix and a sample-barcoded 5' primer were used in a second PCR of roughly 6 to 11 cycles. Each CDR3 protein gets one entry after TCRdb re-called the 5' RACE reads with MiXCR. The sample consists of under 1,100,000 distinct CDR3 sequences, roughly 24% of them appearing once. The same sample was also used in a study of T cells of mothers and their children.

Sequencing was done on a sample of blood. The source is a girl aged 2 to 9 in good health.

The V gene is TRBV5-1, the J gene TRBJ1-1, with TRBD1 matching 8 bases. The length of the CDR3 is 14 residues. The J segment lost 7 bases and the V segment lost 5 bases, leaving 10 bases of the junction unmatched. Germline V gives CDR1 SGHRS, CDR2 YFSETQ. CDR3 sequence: CASRPTGTGYEAFF. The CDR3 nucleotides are TGCGCCAGCAGGCCGACCGGGACAGGATATGAAGCTTTCTTT.

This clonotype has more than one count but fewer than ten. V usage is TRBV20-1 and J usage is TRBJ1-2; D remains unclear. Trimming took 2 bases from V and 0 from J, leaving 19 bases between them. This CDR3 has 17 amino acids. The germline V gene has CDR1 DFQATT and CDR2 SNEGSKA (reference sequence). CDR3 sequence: CSARRSGVMIANYGYTF. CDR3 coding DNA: TGCAGTGCTAGACGGTCCGGGGTGATGATAGCTAACTATGGCTACACCTTC.

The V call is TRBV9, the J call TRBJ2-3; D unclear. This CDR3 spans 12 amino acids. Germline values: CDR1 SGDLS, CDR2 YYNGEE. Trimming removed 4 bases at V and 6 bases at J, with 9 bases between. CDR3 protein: CASSRWLDTQYF. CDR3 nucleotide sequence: TGTGCCAGCAGCCGTTGGCTGGATACGCAGTATTTT.

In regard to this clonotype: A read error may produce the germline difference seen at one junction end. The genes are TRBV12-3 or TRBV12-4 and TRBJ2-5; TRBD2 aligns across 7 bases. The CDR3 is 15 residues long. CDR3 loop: CASAPGGLNKEAQYF. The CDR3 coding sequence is TGTGCCAGCGCACCGGGGGGACTAAACAAAGAGGCCCAGTACTTC.

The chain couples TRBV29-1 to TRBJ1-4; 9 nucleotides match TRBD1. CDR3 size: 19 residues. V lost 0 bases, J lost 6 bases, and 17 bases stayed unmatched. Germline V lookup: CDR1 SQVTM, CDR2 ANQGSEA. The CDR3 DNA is TGCAGCGTTGAAGACCCCGTCGGACAGGGGAAGGGGGTCGATGAAAAACTGTTTTTT. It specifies CSVEDPVGQGKGVDEKLFF.

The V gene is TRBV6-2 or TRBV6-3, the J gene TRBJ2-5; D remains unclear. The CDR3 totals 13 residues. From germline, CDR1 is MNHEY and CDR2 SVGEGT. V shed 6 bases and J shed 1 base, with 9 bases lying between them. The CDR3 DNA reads TGTGCCAGCAGGGCAATCGGCCAAGAGACCCAGTACTTC. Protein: CASRAIGQETQYF.

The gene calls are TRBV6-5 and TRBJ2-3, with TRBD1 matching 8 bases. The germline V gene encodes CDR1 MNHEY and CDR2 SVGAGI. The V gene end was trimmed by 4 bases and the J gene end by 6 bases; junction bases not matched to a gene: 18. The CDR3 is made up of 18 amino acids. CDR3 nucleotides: TGTGCCAGCAGTTCCCTTGGGGCCAGGGGGCAGGTGGGCGATACGCAGTATTTT. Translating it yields CASSSLGARGQVGDTQYF.

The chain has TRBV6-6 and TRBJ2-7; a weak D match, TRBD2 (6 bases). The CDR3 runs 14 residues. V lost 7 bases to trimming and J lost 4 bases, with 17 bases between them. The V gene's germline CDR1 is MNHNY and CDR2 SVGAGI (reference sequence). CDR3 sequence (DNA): TGTGCCAGCACCTTTAGTCAGGAGGGGTACGAGCAGTACTTC. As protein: CASTFSQEGYEQYF.

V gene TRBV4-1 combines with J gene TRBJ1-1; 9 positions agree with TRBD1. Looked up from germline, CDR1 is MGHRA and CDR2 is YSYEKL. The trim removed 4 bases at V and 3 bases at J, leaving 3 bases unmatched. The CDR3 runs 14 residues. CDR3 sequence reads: CASSPGTGHTEAFF. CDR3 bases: TGCGCCAGCAGCCCCGGGACAGGGCACACTGAAGCTTTCTTT.

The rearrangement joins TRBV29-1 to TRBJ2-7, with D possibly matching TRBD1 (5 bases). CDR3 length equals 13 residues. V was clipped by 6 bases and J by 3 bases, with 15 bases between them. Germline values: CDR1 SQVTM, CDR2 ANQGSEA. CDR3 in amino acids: CSVDKGELYEQYF. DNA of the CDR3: TGCAGCGTGGACAAGGGTGAACTCTACGAGCAGTACTTC.

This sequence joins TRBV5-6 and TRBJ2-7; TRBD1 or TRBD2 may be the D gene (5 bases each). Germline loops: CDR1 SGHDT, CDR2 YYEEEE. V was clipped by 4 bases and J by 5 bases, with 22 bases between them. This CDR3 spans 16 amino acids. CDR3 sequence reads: CASSAYRTGQANEQYF. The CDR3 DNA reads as TGTGCCAGCAGCGCTTACCGGACTGGACAAGCCAACGAGCAGTACTTC.

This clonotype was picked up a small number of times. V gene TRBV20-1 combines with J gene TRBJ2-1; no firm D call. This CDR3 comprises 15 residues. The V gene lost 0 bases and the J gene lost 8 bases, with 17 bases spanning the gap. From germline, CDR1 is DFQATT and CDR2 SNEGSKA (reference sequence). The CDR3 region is CSARDSRSILDEQFF. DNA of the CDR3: TGCAGTGCTAGAGATTCCCGGAGTATCTTGGATGAGCAGTTCTTC.

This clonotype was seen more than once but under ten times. CDR3 amino acids: CASRRDRGNTEAFF. CDR3 DNA: TGTGCCAGCCGAAGAGACAGGGGGAACACTGAAGCTTTCTTT. The gene calls are TRBV6-4 and TRBJ1-1; 8 nucleotides match TRBD1. Trimming at V came to 8 bases and at J to 1 base, leaving 6 bases not matched to a gene. This CDR3 has 14 residues. Germline V lookup: CDR1 MRHNA, CDR2 SNTAGT.

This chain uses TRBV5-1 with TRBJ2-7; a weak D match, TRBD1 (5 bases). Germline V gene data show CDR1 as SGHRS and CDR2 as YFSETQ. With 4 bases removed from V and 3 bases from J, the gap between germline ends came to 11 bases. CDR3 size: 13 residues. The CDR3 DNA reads TGCGCCAGCAGCCCCGACAGCTACTACGAGCAGTACTTC. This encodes CASSPDSYYEQYF.

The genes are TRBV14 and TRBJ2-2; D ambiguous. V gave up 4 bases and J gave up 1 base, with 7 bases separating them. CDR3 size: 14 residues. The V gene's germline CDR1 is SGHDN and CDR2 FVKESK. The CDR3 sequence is CASSPQRNTGELFF. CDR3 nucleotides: TGTGCCAGCAGCCCGCAGCGGAACACCGGGGAGCTGTTTTTT.

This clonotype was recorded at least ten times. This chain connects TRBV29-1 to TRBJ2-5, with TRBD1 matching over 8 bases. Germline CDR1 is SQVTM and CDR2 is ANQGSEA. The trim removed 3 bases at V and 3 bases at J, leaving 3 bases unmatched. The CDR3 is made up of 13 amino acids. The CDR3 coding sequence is TGCAGCGTTGACAGGGGGCTGAAAGAGACCCAGTACTTC. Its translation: CSVDRGLKETQYF. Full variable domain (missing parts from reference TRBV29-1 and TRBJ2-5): SAVISQKPSRDICQRGTSLTIQCQVDSQVTMMFWYRQQPGQSLTLIATANQGSEATYESGFVIDKFPISRPNLTFSTLTVSNMSPEDSSIYLCSVDRGLKETQYFGPGTRLLVL.

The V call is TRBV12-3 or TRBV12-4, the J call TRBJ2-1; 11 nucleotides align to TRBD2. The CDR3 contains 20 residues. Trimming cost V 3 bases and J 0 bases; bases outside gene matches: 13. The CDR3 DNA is TGTGCCAGCAGTTTGAGGTTTTTTGGGCTAGCGGGAGGCTCCTACAATGAGCAGTTCTTC. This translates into CASSLRFFGLAGGSYNEQFF.

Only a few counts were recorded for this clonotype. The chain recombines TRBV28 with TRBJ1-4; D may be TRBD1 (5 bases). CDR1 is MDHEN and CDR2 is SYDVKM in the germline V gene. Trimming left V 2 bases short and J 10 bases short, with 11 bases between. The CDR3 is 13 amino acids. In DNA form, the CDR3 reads TGTGCCAGCAGTTTACACAGGTCGCCAAAACTGTTTTTT. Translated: CASSLHRSPKLFF.

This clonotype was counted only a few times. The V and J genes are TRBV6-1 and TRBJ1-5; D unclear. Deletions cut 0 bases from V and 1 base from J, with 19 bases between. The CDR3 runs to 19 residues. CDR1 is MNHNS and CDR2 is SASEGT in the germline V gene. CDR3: CASSEALLGGLGSNQPQHF. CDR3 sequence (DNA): TGTGCCAGCAGTGAAGCGCTTCTGGGAGGGCTGGGGAGCAATCAGCCCCAGCATTTT.

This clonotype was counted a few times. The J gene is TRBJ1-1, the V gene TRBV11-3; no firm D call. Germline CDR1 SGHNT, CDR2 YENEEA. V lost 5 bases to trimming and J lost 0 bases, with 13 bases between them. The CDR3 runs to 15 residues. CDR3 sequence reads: CASSPGSRMNTEAFF. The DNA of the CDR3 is TGTGCCAGCAGCCCCGGCTCCCGGATGAACACTGAAGCTTTCTTT.

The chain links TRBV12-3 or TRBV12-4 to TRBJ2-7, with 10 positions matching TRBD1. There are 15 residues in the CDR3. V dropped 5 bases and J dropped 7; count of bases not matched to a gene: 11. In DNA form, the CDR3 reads TGTGCCAGCAGTAATCCGGGACAGGGGAGTTGGGAGCAGTACTTC. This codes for CASSNPGQGSWEQYF.

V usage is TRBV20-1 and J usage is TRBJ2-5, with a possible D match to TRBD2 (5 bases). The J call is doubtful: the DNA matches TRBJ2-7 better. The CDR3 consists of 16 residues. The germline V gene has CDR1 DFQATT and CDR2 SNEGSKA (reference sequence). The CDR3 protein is CSAENLARETGHEQYF. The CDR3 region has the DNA TGCAGTGCTGAGAACTTAGCGAGGGAGACTGGCCACGAGCAGTACTTC.

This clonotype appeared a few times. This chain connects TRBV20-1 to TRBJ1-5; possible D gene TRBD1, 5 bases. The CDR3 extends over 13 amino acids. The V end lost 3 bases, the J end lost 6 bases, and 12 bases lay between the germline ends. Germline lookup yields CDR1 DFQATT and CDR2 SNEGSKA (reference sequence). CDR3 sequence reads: CSARGDRAQPQHF. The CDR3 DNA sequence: TGCAGTGCTAGGGGGGATAGGGCTCAGCCCCAGCATTTT.

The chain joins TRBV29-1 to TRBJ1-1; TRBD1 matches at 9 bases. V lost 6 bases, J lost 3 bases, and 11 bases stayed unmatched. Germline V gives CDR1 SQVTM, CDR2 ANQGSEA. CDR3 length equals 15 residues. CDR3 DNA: TGCAGCGTCCCGGGACAGGGCCTTCAAGACACTGAAGCTTTCTTT. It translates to CSVPGQGLQDTEAFF. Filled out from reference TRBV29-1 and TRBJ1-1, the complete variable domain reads SAVISQKPSRDICQRGTSLTIQCQVDSQVTMMFWYRQQPGQSLTLIATANQGSEATYESGFVIDKFPISRPNLTFSTLTVSNMSPEDSSIYLCSVPGQGLQDTEAFFGQGTRLTVV.

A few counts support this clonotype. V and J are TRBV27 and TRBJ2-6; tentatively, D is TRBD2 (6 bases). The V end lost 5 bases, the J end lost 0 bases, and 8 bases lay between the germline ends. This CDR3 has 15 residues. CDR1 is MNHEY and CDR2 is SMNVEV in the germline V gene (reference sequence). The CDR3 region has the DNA TGTGCCAGCAGTGCGGGGTTCTCTGGGGCCAACGTCCTGACTTTC. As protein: CASSAGFSGANVLTF.

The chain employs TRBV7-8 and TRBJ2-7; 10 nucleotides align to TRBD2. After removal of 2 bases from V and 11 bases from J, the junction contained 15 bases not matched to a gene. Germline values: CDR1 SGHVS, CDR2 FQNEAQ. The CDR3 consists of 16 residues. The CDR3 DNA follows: TGTGCCAGCAGCTTACTCTACCTAGCGGGAGTATCATTAAAGTACTTC. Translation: CASSLLYLAGVSLKYF.

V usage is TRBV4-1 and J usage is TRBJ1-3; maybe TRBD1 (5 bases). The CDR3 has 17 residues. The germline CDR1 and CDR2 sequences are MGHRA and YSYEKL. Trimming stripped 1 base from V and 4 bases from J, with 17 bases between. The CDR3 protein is CASSQVEGLLGGNTIYF. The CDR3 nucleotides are TGCGCCAGCAGCCAAGTCGAGGGGCTCCTGGGGGGAAACACCATATATTTT.